The 25 T cell receptor beta chains reported below all come from one sample, sequenced in a study of shared clonotypes between healthy human individuals. Only in-frame clones appear in the TCRdb table, and some are missing; sequencing was by immunoSEQ multiplex PCR. The sample has approximately 2.5 million clones, more than 80% seen once. Sequenced input: naive CD4+ T cells sorted from blood. Subset meaning: CD45RA+ positively selected. Receptor source: a man aged 18 to 30 in good health.

This clone has only one observation. The rearrangement uses TRBV5-5 and TRBJ2-7, with TRBD2 matching over 10 bases. Unmatched junction bases numbered 4, after V lost 4 bases and J lost 3 bases. The CDR3 runs to 14 residues. Germline V CDR1 and CDR2: SGHKS, YYEKEE (reference sequence). CDR3 residues: CASSPLAGVYEQYF. The CDR3 DNA sequence: TGTGCCAGCAGCCCCCTAGCGGGAGTCTACGAGCAGTACTTC.

The chain joins TRBV27 to TRBJ1-2, with 10 bases that match TRBD1. The V segment lost 6 bases and the J segment 4 bases; nucleotides outside the gene matches: 11. The germline gives CDR1 MNHEY, CDR2 SMNVEV (reference sequence). The CDR3 runs to 16 residues. As DNA, the CDR3 is TGTGCCAGCAGACTAACGGTCGGGACAGGGGTCTATGGCTACACCTTC. Amino acid sequence: CASRLTVGTGVYGYTF.

This rearrangement joins TRBV7-2 to TRBJ1-1; D not certain. Germline CDR1 is SGHTA and CDR2 is FQGNSA. This CDR3 region has 13 residues. Trimming left V 5 bases short and J 5 bases short, with 12 bases between. The CDR3 spells CASSQNGMTEAFF. CDR3 DNA: TGTGCCAGCAGCCAAAATGGTATGACTGAAGCTTTCTTT.

Of note for this clone: In the same sample, other DNA sequences code for this CDR3. J is TRBJ1-3 and V is TRBV29-1; D ambiguous. The CDR3 is 13 residues long. CDR1 and CDR2 from the germline V gene are SQVTM and ANQGSEA. The V gene lost 4 bases and the J gene lost 0 bases, with 7 bases spanning the gap. CDR3 coding DNA: TGCAGCGTTGGTGTAAGCTCTGGAAACACCATATATTTT. Protein sequence: CSVGVSSGNTIYF.

The chain carries TRBV15 and TRBJ2-5; 8 bases fit TRBD2. V lost 6 bases, J lost 4 bases, and 7 bases stayed unmatched. Germline-derived CDR1 and CDR2 are LNHNV and YYDKDF (reference sequence). The length of the CDR3 is 14 residues. The CDR3 DNA is TGTGCCACCAGTCCCGGGACTAGTATAGAGACCCAGTACTTC. Protein: CATSPGTSIETQYF.

In DNA form, the CDR3 reads TGTGCCAGCAGCCAATCGTTTGTGGGAGCGGGCTACAATGAGCAGTTCTTC. Translated, it gives CASSQSFVGAGYNEQFF. The V gene is TRBV16, the J gene TRBJ2-1; TRBD2 is a possible D gene (6 bases). In germline, CDR1 is KGHSY, CDR2 FQNENV. CDR3 length equals 17 residues. The ends were cut back, 0 bases at V and 3 bases at J, with 15 bases in the middle.

On this clone: Other DNA sequences from this sample encode an identical CDR3 as well. This sequence joins TRBV6-5 and TRBJ2-3, with a possible D match to TRBD2 (6 bases). V lost 3 bases to trimming and J lost 1 base, with 11 bases between them. Germline V gives CDR1 MNHEY, CDR2 SVGAGI. The CDR3 runs 15 residues. The CDR3 DNA is TGTGCCAGCAGTTATGGCGGGGTAGGCACAGATACGCAGTATTTT. Its translation is CASSYGGVGTDTQYF.

The chain uses TRBV27 and TRBJ2-7; 8 positions match TRBD2. The CDR3 contains 12 residues. V shed 4 bases, J shed 6 bases, and the junction held 2 bases outside the gene matches. Germline CDR1 reads MNHEY; CDR2 reads SMNVEV (reference sequence). DNA of the CDR3: TGTGCCAGCAGTTCGGGGGGGGTCGAGCAGTACTTC. Translating gives CASSSGGVEQYF.

V usage is TRBV10-3 and J usage is TRBJ2-3; 7 nucleotides agree with TRBD1. The length of the CDR3 is 15 residues. Germline values: CDR1 ENHRY, CDR2 SYGVKD. The J segment lost 3 bases and the V segment lost 5 bases, leaving 8 bases of the junction unmatched. CDR3 residues: CAISPGTARTDTQYF. The CDR3 nucleotides read TGTGCCATCAGTCCAGGGACAGCCAGGACAGATACGCAGTATTTT.

The chain uses TRBV28 and TRBJ2-7; D is ambiguous. Per germline, CDR1 MDHEN and CDR2 SYDVKM. The V and J ends lost 4 bases and 0 bases respectively, with 13 bases between them. The CDR3 is 15 amino acids. The CDR3 DNA follows: TGTGCCAGCAGTTCTTCCAGGTCCTTCTCCTACGAGCAGTACTTC. Amino acid sequence: CASSSSRSFSYEQYF.

This clone was found once. The chain uses TRBV6-5 and TRBJ2-5; perhaps TRBD1 as D (6 bases). With 5 bases removed from V and 5 bases from J, the gap between germline ends came to 15 bases. From germline, CDR1 is MNHEY and CDR2 SVGAGI. The CDR3 has 14 residues. DNA for the CDR3: TGTGCCAGCAGTAGGGACACCCCACGGGAGACCCAGTACTTC. Translating it yields CASSRDTPRETQYF.

V usage is TRBV28 and J usage is TRBJ1-1; possible D gene TRBD1, 5 bases. The CDR3 has 16 amino acids. Per the germline V gene, CDR1 is MDHEN and CDR2 is SYDVKM. V dropped 7 bases and J dropped 3 bases, with 21 bases sitting between them. CDR3 loop: CASTLSLGSGDTEAFF. In DNA, the CDR3 is TGTGCCAGCACACTTTCCCTCGGGTCGGGGGACACTGAAGCTTTCTTT.

The J gene is TRBJ1-2, the V gene TRBV5-1, with D hard to call. V shed 2 bases and J shed 0 bases, with 11 bases lying between them. The CDR3 extends over 15 amino acids. Looked up from germline, CDR1 is SGHRS and CDR2 is YFSETQ. Here the CDR3 DNA reads TGCGCCAGCAGCTTAGTGGCAGCCTCTAACTATGGCTACACCTTC. Translating it yields CASSLVAASNYGYTF.

The chain couples TRBV12-5 to TRBJ2-5; 10 positions agree with TRBD1. CDR3 size: 17 residues. Germline V gene data show CDR1 as LGHNT and CDR2 as FRNRAP. V dropped 4 bases and J dropped 3; count of bases not matched to a gene: 11. CDR3 nucleotide sequence: TGTGCTAGTGGTTGGCGCCCTGACAGGGGGCGCGAAGAGACCCAGTACTTC. Residues: CASGWRPDRGREETQYF.

The rearrangement uses TRBV29-1 and TRBJ2-1, with 12 positions matching TRBD1. The CDR3 consists of 14 residues. Germline CDR1 and CDR2: SQVTM and ANQGSEA. V trimming: 2 bases; J trimming: 9 bases; junction bases outside the gene matches: 5. CDR3 in amino acids: CSVELGTGGAEQFF. CDR3 nucleotide sequence: TGCAGCGTTGAATTAGGGACAGGGGGCGCTGAGCAGTTCTTC.

This clone was seen more than once but under ten times. The same CDR3 also results from other DNA sequences found in this sample. The chain joins TRBV5-1 to TRBJ2-7; D possibly corresponds to TRBD1 (5 bases). The CDR3 consists of 14 residues. The germline V gene encodes CDR1 SGHRS and CDR2 YFSETQ. Trimming cost V 0 bases and J 4 bases, with 11 bases left between them. The CDR3 spells CASSLEGARYEQYF. DNA of the CDR3: TGCGCCAGCAGCTTGGAAGGGGCTAGGTACGAGCAGTACTTC.

In this sample, this clone turned up a few times. At one of its ends the junction is not consistent with the germline gene, which may arise from a read error. This rearrangement joins TRBV7-7 to TRBJ2-3; 10 bases align to TRBD1. This CDR3 has 15 amino acids. From germline, CDR1 is SSHAT and CDR2 FNYEAQ (reference sequence). The CDR3 spells CASSPGTGGTDTQYF. The CDR3 bases are TGTGCTAGCAGCCCCGGGACAGGGGGCACAGATACGCAGTATTTT.

This clone was observed a single time. The genes are TRBV5-1 and TRBJ2-1; 9 bases align to TRBD1. CDR3 length equals 14 residues. Germline trimming cut 4 bases from V and 7 bases from J; bases unmatched to any gene: 6. The germline gives CDR1 SGHRS, CDR2 YFSETQ. CDR3 protein: CASSPGQGWNEQFF. The CDR3 nucleotides are TGCGCCAGCAGCCCCGGACAGGGGTGGAATGAGCAGTTCTTC.

A note on this clone: Different DNA sequences within this sample yield the same CDR3. V is TRBV5-1 and J is TRBJ2-3; 9 nucleotides match TRBD2. Germline values: CDR1 SGHRS, CDR2 YFSETQ. The CDR3 contains 14 residues. The J segment lost 6 bases and the V segment lost 3 bases, leaving 5 bases of the junction unmatched. CDR3 in DNA: TGCGCCAGCAGCTCGGGACTAGCAACCGATACGCAGTATTTT. As protein: CASSSGLATDTQYF. Full variable domain (outside the CDR3, taken from reference TRBV5-1 and TRBJ2-3): KAGVTQTPRYLIKTRGQQVTLSCSPISGHRSVSWYQQTPGQGLQFLFEYFSETQRNKGNFPGRFSGRQFSNSRSEMNVSTLELGDSALYLCASSSGLATDTQYFGPGTRLTVL.

This chain links TRBV2 with TRBJ2-1; D uncertain. With 8 bases removed from V and 7 bases from J, the gap between germline ends came to 12 bases. Looked up from germline, CDR1 is SNHLY and CDR2 is FYNNEI. This CDR3 is 12 amino acids long. DNA for the CDR3: TGTGCCAGCTTAGAAGGTAGAAATGAGCAGTTCTTC. Its protein is CASLEGRNEQFF.

The rearrangement links TRBV7-2 to TRBJ2-5; D is undetermined. The V and J ends lost 1 base and 2 bases respectively, with 11 bases between them. The CDR3 sequence is 15 residues long. The V gene's germline CDR1 is SGHTA and CDR2 FQGNSA. The DNA of the CDR3 is TGTGCCAGCAGCTTAGGAATGGGGATACAAGAGACCCAGTACTTC. Its protein product is CASSLGMGIQETQYF.

This chain uses TRBV30 with TRBJ2-5; a weak D match, TRBD1 (5 bases). Germline CDR1 is GTSNPN and CDR2 is SVGIG (reference sequence). V shed 3 bases and J shed 8 bases, with 10 bases lying between them. CDR3 length: 11 residues. The CDR3 DNA reads as TGTGCCTGGAGCCCCGGACAAACCCAGTACTTC. Amino acid sequence: CAWSPGQTQYF.

V is TRBV30 and J is TRBJ2-5; 7 bases match TRBD2. In germline, CDR1 is GTSNPN, CDR2 SVGIG (reference sequence). The trim removed 0 bases at V and 5 bases at J, leaving 9 bases unmatched. The CDR3 spans 15 residues. The CDR3 spells CAWSVLAGAWETQYF. The CDR3 DNA follows: TGTGCCTGGAGTGTACTGGCGGGAGCTTGGGAGACCCAGTACTTC.

This chain joins TRBV28 and TRBJ2-5; 10 bases line up with TRBD1. Germline CDR1 is MDHEN and CDR2 is SYDVKM. The CDR3 is made up of 15 amino acids. V was clipped by 6 bases and J by 5 bases; unmatched bases: 9. The chain's CDR3 is CASSADRGPRETQYF. As DNA, the CDR3 is TGTGCCAGCAGCGCCGACAGGGGGCCGAGGGAGACCCAGTACTTC. Full variable domain (missing parts from reference TRBV28 and TRBJ2-5): DVKVTQSSRYLVKRTGEKVFLECVQDMDHENMFWYRQDPGLGLRLIYFSYDVKMKEKGDIPEGYSVSREKKERFSLILESASTNQTSMYLCASSADRGPRETQYFGPGTRLLVL.

This clone was observed a few times. The rearrangement uses TRBV5-1 and TRBJ1-1; possibly TRBD1 for D (6 bases). This CDR3 spans 13 amino acids. Germline values: CDR1 SGHRS, CDR2 YFSETQ. V dropped 3 bases and J dropped 7 bases, with 13 bases sitting between them. The DNA for the CDR3 is TGCGCCAGCAGCTACGCCGCGACAGGTGAAGCTTTCTTT. Protein: CASSYAATGEAFF.